These T cell receptor beta chains were read from a single sample in a study of blood T cell repertoires in COVID-19. Generated by immunoSEQ multiplex PCR, the TCRdb table keeps only in-frame clones and is missing some. The table includes approximately 250,000 clones, 85% detected once. Sequencing used peripheral blood. These receptors were collected from a woman aged 60 to 75 with active or convalescent COVID-19. Each CDR3 is given without its conserved first and last residue. D genes are given only for firm matches.

d_call,v_call,j_call,cdr3_aa
TRBD1,TRBV25-1,TRBJ2-7,ASSEGTGFDEQY
TRBD2,TRBV7-2,TRBJ2-1,ASSLAGGFYNEQF
.,TRBV10-1,TRBJ2-3,ASSRGRLGADTQY
.,TRBV6-5,TRBJ1-5,ASRSLGEENQPQH
TRBD1,TRBV7-9,TRBJ1-2,ASSPTGGNGYT
TRBD2,TRBV19,TRBJ2-2,ASRTSGSNTGELF
.,TRBV29-1,TRBJ2-3,SVWMGGGADTQY
TRBD2,TRBV18,TRBJ2-1,ASSLAGAVNEQF
TRBD1,TRBV6-5,TRBJ1-2,ASRGTGANYGYT
TRBD1,TRBV30,TRBJ1-1,AWRGQGRAEAF
TRBD2,TRBV12-5,TRBJ2-7,ATSRPGGIYEQY
TRBD2,TRBV14,TRBJ2-3,ASSRLAGGGDTQY
TRBD2,TRBV3-1/TRBV3-2,TRBJ2-2,ASSQDTAGGAGELF
.,TRBV29-1,TRBJ2-5,SVRHQETQY
TRBD1,TRBV6-5,TRBJ1-4,ASSWDRMNEKLF
.,TRBV5-6,TRBJ1-2,ASSIIYQGGRGYGYT
.,TRBV15,TRBJ1-1,ATSILGTRKAF
TRBD1,TRBV19,TRBJ2-1,ASSIEDRGDNEQF
.,TRBV5-1,TRBJ2-1,ASSLVARPYNEQF
.,TRBV7-9,TRBJ2-1,ASSLGGASGEQF
TRBD1,TRBV28,TRBJ1-4,ASSRQGFNEKLF
.,TRBV5-1,TRBJ1-2,ASSLEEGANYGYT
.,TRBV5-4,TRBJ1-1,ASRFTPREMKAF
TRBD2,TRBV11-2,TRBJ2-7,ASSFPSGSTPIEQY
.,TRBV11-2,TRBJ2-5,ASTPAVNTETQY
TRBD2,TRBV9,TRBJ2-3,ASSAENGGSSGDTQY
.,TRBV2,TRBJ1-5,ASSGERERNQPQH
TRBD1,TRBV5-1,TRBJ2-3,ASTTGALRDTQY
TRBD2,TRBV7-9,TRBJ2-3,ASSLSASGTNTDTQY
.,TRBV10-2,TRBJ1-2,ASKEGSSGYT
.,TRBV4-1,TRBJ2-5,ASSQESTGGGETQY
TRBD1,TRBV2,TRBJ1-1,ASRPGQGLAEAF
TRBD1,TRBV28,TRBJ1-4,ASSRQGAGEKLF